This T cell receptor beta chain was identified during a study of shared clonotypes between healthy human individuals. V lost 5 bases and J lost 3, with 10 bases in between. Looked up from germline, CDR1 is MDHEN and CDR2 is SYDVKM. This CDR3 has 14 amino acids. There were no recent acute infections or vaccinations among the donors, who were healthy HIV-negative adults. Here immunoSEQ multiplex PCR was the method, and the copy in TCRdb shows in-frame clones only, minus some. Of over a million clones in the sample, 75% to 80% were seen once. Sequencing was performed on memory CD4+ T cells from PBMCs. Subset here: CD45RA-negative fraction. The chain couples TRBV28 to TRBJ2-2; D might be TRBD1 (5 bases). The receptor's source is a man between 18 and 35 years old in good health. Some clones in this sample may be carry-over from other donors' samples. CDR3 bases: TGTGCCAGCAGTCACGGACAAGACACCGGGGAGCTGTTTTTT. The encoded protein is CASSHGQDTGELFF.